The rows below give T cell receptor beta chains drawn from one sample of a study of CD8 T cells in ankylosing spondylitis. TCRdb ran MiXCR on the 5' RACE reads and lists one entry per CDR3 protein. This sample has 250,000 to 400,000 distinct CDR3 sequences, with under 14% found just once. Sequencing input: blood, either unsorted or a sorted T cell fraction (not recorded which). The receptor set was obtained from a female donor with ankylosing spondylitis or in good health (not recorded which). CDR3s include the opening cysteine and the closing phenylalanine or tryptophan. D genes are given only for firm matches. Clone size, where shown, is once, few, many, or a class for clones that have expanded.

clone size | J gene | V gene | D gene | CDR3 protein | CDR3 DNA
many | TRBJ2-5 | TRBV20-1 | TRBD2 | CSATGTIQETQYF | TGCAGTGCTACCGGGACTATACAAGAGACCCAGTACTTC
- | TRBJ2-5 | TRBV12-3/TRBV12-4 | TRBD2 | CASSLARFWLAGDHVNNGETQYF | TGTGCCAGCAGTTTAGCGCGCTTCTGGCTAGCGGGGGACCACGTAAACAATGGAGAGACCCAGTACTTC
few | TRBJ2-7 | TRBV28 | - | CASSGQWVREQYF | TGTGCCAGCAGCGGTCAGTGGGTGAGGGAGCAGTACTTC
many | TRBJ2-5 | TRBV7-9 | TRBD2 | CASSSGQAGLETQYF | TGTGCCAGCAGCTCAGGACAAGCGGGGTTGGAGACCCAGTACTTC
many | TRBJ1-1 | TRBV20-1 | - | CSAPRQGTEAFF | TGCAGTGCTCCCAGGCAGGGTACTGAAGCTTTCTTT
- | TRBJ2-2 | TRBV5-1 | - | CASSVLGQTNTGELFF | TGCGCCAGCAGCGTCCTGGGGCAGACGAACACCGGGGAGCTGTTTTTT
many | TRBJ2-5 | TRBV20-1 | TRBD2 | CSARNSGGALSETQYF | TGCAGTGCTAGAAATAGCGGGGGGGCCTTATCCGAGACCCAGTACTTC
many | TRBJ2-2 | TRBV6-5 | TRBD1 | CASSYFTGASGTGELFF | TGTGCCAGCAGTTACTTCACAGGGGCTTCCGGCACCGGGGAGCTGTTTTTT
few | TRBJ1-5 | TRBV3-1 | TRBD1 | CASSHGTGGRGQPQHF | TGTGCCAGCAGCCACGGGACAGGGGGCAGGGGTCAGCCCCAGCATTTT
many | TRBJ1-5 | TRBV6-1 | TRBD1 | CASSPSGQRVGQPQHF | TGTGCCAGCAGCCCCTCGGGACAGCGTGTTGGTCAGCCCCAGCATTTT
- | TRBJ2-5 | TRBV20-1 | TRBD2 | CCARDQASGYTQETQYF | TGCTGTGCTAGAGATCAAGCTAGCGGGTATACTCAAGAGACCCAGTACTTC
many | TRBJ2-1 | TRBV5-1 | - | CASSSIPSTSGWSGNEQFF | TGCGCCAGCAGCTCAATCCCTAGTACGTCGGGGTGGAGTGGAAATGAGCAGTTCTTC
few | TRBJ2-7 | TRBV7-2 | TRBD1 | CASSFLRTGGVYEQYF | TGTGCCAGCAGCTTTCTTAGAACAGGGGGCGTCTACGAGCAGTACTTC
many | TRBJ2-5 | TRBV5-1 | - | CASSLVWETQYF | TGCGCCAGCAGCTTGGTTTGGGAGACCCAGTACTTC
many | TRBJ2-7 | TRBV7-6 | - | CASSSLSGETRGYEQYF | TGTGCCAGCAGCTCCCTATCGGGGGAGACTAGGGGCTACGAGCAGTACTTC
many | TRBJ1-1 | TRBV18 | TRBD1 | CASSPRPLQGARDTEAFF | TGTGCCAGCTCACCTCGGCCCTTACAGGGGGCGAGGGACACTGAAGCTTTCTTT
many | TRBJ1-5 | TRBV12-5 | TRBD1 | CASALTGSHQPQHF | TGTGCTAGTGCCCTGACAGGGTCCCATCAGCCCCAGCATTTT
- | TRBJ1-2 | TRBV10-3 | - | CAISESRGVNYGYTF | TGTGCCATCAGTGAGTCTAGGGGTGTTAACTATGGCTACACCTTC
many | TRBJ1-5 | TRBV28 | TRBD1 | CASSPGQGETYSNQPQHF | TGTGCCAGCAGCCCCGGACAGGGGGAGACCTATAGCAATCAGCCCCAGCATTTT
- | TRBJ2-7 | TRBV11-2 | TRBD1 | CASSRTDRGSYEQYF | TGTGCCAGCAGCCGGACAGACAGGGGTTCCTACGAGCAGTACTTC
many | TRBJ2-3 | TRBV29-1 | TRBD2 | CSVAEASGRPTDTQYF | TGCAGCGTTGCGGAGGCTAGCGGGAGGCCCACAGATACGCAGTATTTT
many | TRBJ2-3 | TRBV5-1 | - | CASSPATTNADTQYF | TGCGCCAGCAGCCCCGCTACCACTAACGCAGATACGCAGTATTTT
many | TRBJ2-1 | TRBV7-9 | TRBD2 | CASSLGLAGDNEQFF | TGTGCCAGCAGCTTAGGACTAGCGGGGGACAATGAGCAGTTCTTC
- | TRBJ2-7 | TRBV5-5 | - | CASSLNPASGPYEQYF | TGTGCCAGCAGCTTGAATCCCGCGAGCGGTCCGTACGAGCAGTACTTC
few | TRBJ2-1 | TRBV24-1 | TRBD1 | CATTPGQGLNEQFF | TGTGCCACCACCCCGGGACAGGGGCTCAATGAGCAGTTCTTC
many | TRBJ1-4 | TRBV28 | TRBD1 | CASSSGQVEKLFF | TGTGCCAGCAGTTCTGGACAGGTTGAAAAACTGTTTTTT
many | TRBJ2-3 | TRBV12-3/TRBV12-4 | TRBD2 | CASSPLSGAGTDTQYF | TGTGCCAGCAGCCCCCTTAGCGGGGCCGGCACAGATACGCAGTATTTT
- | TRBJ2-7 | TRBV5-6 | - | CASSLEGYAQYF | TGTGCCAGCAGCTTAGAGGGCTACGCGCAGTACTTC
- | TRBJ1-4 | TRBV7-8 | - | CASSLDSVNEKLFF | TGTGCCAGCAGCTTAGATTCAGTAAATGAAAAACTGTTTTTT
- | TRBJ1-6 | TRBV12-3/TRBV12-4 | - | CASERWTLNRAQNSPLHF | TGTGCCAGCGAACGTTGGACCCTAAACCGGGCGCAAAATTCACCCCTCCACTTT
few | TRBJ1-4 | TRBV20-1 | - | CSVQENEKLFF | TGCAGTGTCCAAGAAAATGAAAAACTGTTTTTT
many | TRBJ2-7 | TRBV29-1 | TRBD1 | CSVRDSPYEQYF | TGCAGCGTCCGGGACAGCCCCTACGAGCAGTACTTC
many | TRBJ2-3 | TRBV5-1 | - | CASSEWTGTDTQYF | TGCGCCAGCAGCGAATGGACGGGCACAGATACGCAGTATTTT
few | TRBJ1-1 | TRBV5-4 | - | CASSSGLQLGTEAFF | TGTGCCAGCAGCTCGGGACTCCAACTGGGCACTGAAGCTTTCTTT
many | TRBJ2-2 | TRBV27 | TRBD2 | CASSFNGRAGELFF | TGTGCCAGCAGTTTTAACGGGAGGGCCGGGGAGCTGTTTTTT
many | TRBJ2-7 | TRBV20-1 | - | CSANRLANSYEQYF | TGCAGTGCTAACCGCCTAGCGAACTCCTACGAGCAGTACTTC
many | TRBJ1-5 | TRBV29-1 | - | CSVAWAVNQPQHF | TGCAGCGTTGCTTGGGCGGTCAATCAGCCCCAGCATTTT
- | TRBJ2-3 | TRBV7-2 | - | CASSSVETTDTQYF | TGTGCCAGCAGCTCGGTTGAAACCACAGATACGCAGTATTTT
many | TRBJ1-5 | TRBV20-1 | - | CSAGQGPDQPQHF | TGCAGTGCTGGGCAGGGGCCCGATCAGCCCCAGCATTTT
many | TRBJ1-5 | TRBV25-1 | - | CASSEGPSNQPQHF | TGTGCCAGCAGTGAAGGACCGAGCAATCAGCCCCAGCATTTT
many | TRBJ1-4 | TRBV5-1 | - | CASSLDQQATNEKLFF | TGCGCCAGCAGCTTAGATCAACAGGCAACTAATGAAAAACTGTTTTTT
many | TRBJ1-3 | TRBV2 | - | CASHGDGSGNTIYF | TGTGCCAGCCACGGGGACGGCTCTGGAAACACCATATATTTT